The present entry profiles one TCR beta chain with its context. The target antigen is unknown. The sample belongs to a study of cytomegalovirus exposure and HLA in healthy donors. In the study overall: Within the Caucasian-associated ancestry cluster were 81% of the 398 genotyped donors.

Vbeta (60) and Jbeta (13) primers were used in the PCR. Data came from immunoSEQ multiplex PCR; TCRdb stores just in-frame clones and leaves some out. Of over 100,000 clones listed, roughly 78% are singletons. Looked up from germline, CDR1 is SQVTM and CDR2 is ANQGSEA. This CDR3 has 13 amino acids. Points from the study as a whole: TCR beta sequences numbering 16,951 were associated with HLA alleles at 0.05 false discovery rate in a later analysis. Upon later analysis, TCR association rates were observed to vary by HLA locus, being highest for DRB1 and lowest for HLA-C.

What was sequenced was PBMCs. This clonotype was sampled from a young man in good health and CMV-seronegative. The J gene is TRBJ1-3, the V gene TRBV29-1; D remains unclear. CDR3 coding DNA: TGCTGTGCCCAAGGAGGGTCTGGAAACACCATATATTTT. The encoded protein is CCAQGGSGNTIYF.